This passage covers 30 T cell receptor beta chains from one sample sequenced in a study of technical replicates of blood from a few donors. Clones were read by immunoSEQ multiplex PCR, and TCRdb kept only the in-frame ones, dropping some. This table has almost 55,000 clones, less than 95% appearing once. The sequenced sample consisted of T cells isolated from PBMCs. The receptor source for this set is a human donor in good health.

This clone was found a few times. This chain uses TRBV18 with TRBJ1-3; D not resolved. V was trimmed by 2 bases and J by 6 bases, leaving 14 bases between them. In germline, CDR1 is KGHSH, CDR2 LQKENI. The length of the CDR3 is 15 residues. The DNA of the CDR3 is TGTGCCAGCTCACCAGGAGGACCATCGGTAAACACCATATATTTT. It codes for CASSPGGPSVNTIYF.

The chain uses TRBV11-3 and TRBJ1-1; 8 nucleotides align to TRBD1. CDR1 is SGHNT, CDR2 YENEEA, per germline. V lost 0 bases and J lost 0; bases outside the gene matches: 0. This CDR3 has 15 amino acids. CDR3 sequence: CASSLETGVNTEAFF. The CDR3 region has the DNA TGTGCCAGCAGCTTAGAGACAGGGGTGAACACTGAAGCTTTCTTT.

V and J are TRBV15 and TRBJ1-2; D is possibly TRBD1 (5 bases). The CDR3 runs to 13 residues. CDR1 is LNHNV, CDR2 YYDKDF, per germline (reference sequence). Deletions cut 1 base from V and 6 bases from J, with 9 bases between. The CDR3 bases are TGTGCCACCAGCAGAGGGACATCGGATGGCTACACCTTC. It specifies CATSRGTSDGYTF.

The chain combines TRBV7-6 with TRBJ2-3, with D possibly being TRBD1 (6 bases). The V gene's germline CDR1 is SGHVS and CDR2 FNYEAQ. V shed 5 bases and J shed 0 bases, with 12 bases lying between them. This CDR3 region has 15 residues. CDR3 bases: TGTGCCAGCAGCCTGTTGGGGGCTAGCACAGATACGCAGTATTTT. Translating gives CASSLLGASTDTQYF.

V usage is TRBV9 and J usage is TRBJ1-2; weak D call: TRBD1 (6 bases). Germline loops: CDR1 SGDLS, CDR2 YYNGEE. This CDR3 is 13 amino acids long. V lost 3 bases and J lost 4, with 10 bases in between. The CDR3 region is CASSDEDSYGYTF. The CDR3 DNA is TGTGCCAGCAGCGACGAGGACAGCTATGGCTACACCTTC.

The V and J genes are TRBV5-5 and TRBJ1-1; possible D gene TRBD1, 6 bases. Germline V gene lookup returns CDR1 SGHKS and CDR2 YYEKEE (reference sequence). Trimming stripped 3 bases from V and 9 bases from J, with 12 bases between. The CDR3 loop spans 12 amino acids. CDR3 region: CASSSRGEKAFF. The CDR3 bases are TGTGCCAGCAGCTCCAGGGGAGAGAAAGCTTTCTTT.

The chain joins TRBV6-5 to TRBJ2-5, with D possibly matching TRBD1 (5 bases). Germline CDR1 and CDR2: MNHEY and SVGAGI. This CDR3 region has 11 residues. V was cut by 10 bases and J by 3 bases, with 9 bases left in between. The CDR3 DNA sequence: TGTGCCACAACCAGGGAAGAGACCCAGTACTTC. This gives the protein CATTREETQYF.

The V gene is TRBV28, the J gene TRBJ2-1; 10 bases are shared with TRBD2. CDR3 length: 14 residues. Per the germline V gene, CDR1 is MDHEN and CDR2 is SYDVKM. V lost 11 bases to trimming and J lost 8 bases; unmatched junction nucleotides: 12. The CDR3 DNA sequence: TGTGCCGGGGGGCTAGCGGGAGCTTTCCATGAGCAGTTCTTC. This encodes CAGGLAGAFHEQFF.

The chain combines TRBV28 with TRBJ2-7; TRBD2 matches at 8 bases. Germline CDR1 MDHEN, CDR2 SYDVKM. With V trimmed by 3 bases and J by 4 bases, 11 bases remained unmatched. The CDR3 sequence is 16 residues long. In DNA, the CDR3 is TGTGCCAGCAGTTTGCGGGGACGGGGGGGCTTTTACGAGCAGTACTTC. The encoded protein is CASSLRGRGGFYEQYF.

The chain carries TRBV28 and TRBJ1-5, with D possibly TRBD1 on 5 matching bases. Trimming stripped 6 bases from V and 3 bases from J, with 21 bases between. Germline V gives CDR1 MDHEN, CDR2 SYDVKM. This CDR3 has 17 amino acids. The CDR3 region has the DNA TGTGCCAGCAGGGCGACGGTTAGCTGGGGCTTCAATCAGCCCCAGCATTTT. This encodes CASRATVSWGFNQPQHF.

This rearrangement joins TRBV14 to TRBJ1-4, with a possible D match to TRBD1 (5 bases). The CDR3 is 11 residues long. CDR1 is SGHDN, CDR2 FVKESK, per germline. Trimming stripped 1 base from V and 12 bases from J, with 6 bases between. The CDR3, as DNA: TGTGCCAGCAGCCAAGGGGGGGAACTGTTTTTT. Amino acids: CASSQGGELFF.

The chain joins TRBV15 to TRBJ2-3; TRBD1 might be the D (5 bases). The ends were cut back, 3 bases at V and 2 bases at J, with 12 bases in the middle. The germline V gene encodes CDR1 LNHNV and CDR2 YYDKDF (reference sequence). The CDR3 totals 15 residues. CDR3 sequence reads: CATSSTGFNTDTQYF. For the CDR3, the DNA is TGTGCCACCAGCAGTACAGGATTCAACACAGATACGCAGTATTTT.

V gene TRBV6-6 combines with J gene TRBJ2-3; D may be TRBD2 (5 bases). Between the trimmed V and J ends, which lost 0 bases and 4 bases, there was a span of 14 bases. CDR3 size: 16 residues. Germline CDR1 reads MNHNY; CDR2 reads SVGAGI (reference sequence). The CDR3 spells CASSYSSASRPDTQYF. The CDR3 nucleotides read TGTGCCAGCAGTTACTCGAGTGCTAGCCGACCAGATACGCAGTATTTT.

The V call is TRBV28, the J call TRBJ2-4; a weak D match, TRBD2 (6 bases). With 6 bases removed from V and 1 base from J, the gap between germline ends came to 25 bases. Germline V CDR1 and CDR2: MDHEN, SYDVKM. The CDR3 spans 19 residues. CDR3 protein: CASRGYVYASDGAKNIQYF. The CDR3 DNA sequence: TGTGCCAGCAGGGGTTATGTCTATGCTAGCGATGGGGCCAAAAACATTCAGTACTTC.

V is TRBV19 and J is TRBJ2-7; 7 bases agree with TRBD1. CDR3 length equals 14 residues. Germline assignment: CDR1 LNHDA and CDR2 SQIVND (reference sequence). With V trimmed by 7 bases and J by 0 bases, 6 bases remained unmatched. CDR3 bases: TGTGCCAGTAAAGCGACAGGGAGCTCCTACGAGCAGTACTTC. Encoded protein: CASKATGSSYEQYF.

This chain uses TRBV6-6 with TRBJ1-5; 7 bases agree with TRBD1. The V and J ends lost 5 bases and 0 bases, in that order; junction bases with no gene match: 4. The CDR3 runs 15 residues. CDR1 MNHNY and CDR2 SVGAGI come from the germline V gene (reference sequence). CDR3 sequence (DNA): TGTGCCAGCAGTCTTGGGACAGATAGCAATCAGCCCCAGCATTTT. This encodes CASSLGTDSNQPQHF.

This chain links TRBV12-5 with TRBJ1-5; 7 bases align to TRBD1. Trimming cost V 5 bases and J 5 bases; bases outside gene matches: 9. This CDR3 region has 15 residues. Germline CDR1 LGHNT, CDR2 FRNRAP. CDR3 coding DNA: TGTGCTAGTGGTCCCCCGACAGGGACCTATCAGCCCCAGCATTTT. Translated: CASGPPTGTYQPQHF. Based on the CDR3 plus reference TRBV12-5 and TRBJ1-5, the full variable domain is DARVTQTPRHKVTEMGQEVTMRCQPILGHNTVFWYRQTMMQGLELLAYFRNRAPLDDSGMPKDRFSAEMPDATLATLKIQPSEPRDSAVYFCASGPPTGTYQPQHFGDGTRLSIL.

This clone was counted only a few times. The chain combines TRBV29-1 with TRBJ1-1, with a possible D match to TRBD1 (6 bases). The CDR3 sequence is 14 residues long. Germline CDR1 is SQVTM and CDR2 is ANQGSEA. The germline V and J ends were trimmed by 4 bases and 0 bases, with 12 bases remaining between them. CDR3: CSVGGGSMNTEAFF. Written as DNA, the CDR3 is TGCAGCGTTGGAGGGGGATCCATGAACACTGAAGCTTTCTTT.

Only one count was recorded for this clone. This chain joins TRBV7-9 and TRBJ2-1; D perhaps matches TRBD1 (6 bases). The CDR3 runs 11 residues. V shed 5 bases and J shed 15 bases, with 14 bases lying between them. In germline, CDR1 is SEHNR, CDR2 FQNEAQ (reference sequence). CDR3 sequence: CASSPGQSLFF. In DNA form, the CDR3 reads TGTGCCAGCAGCCCGGGACAATCGTTGTTCTTC.

The chain joins TRBV20-1 to TRBJ2-3; D is unresolved. Germline-derived CDR1 and CDR2 are DFQATT and SNEGSKA (reference sequence). Trimming removed 5 bases from V and 6 bases from J, with 9 bases in between. The CDR3 extends over 11 amino acids. The CDR3 here is CSAANSDTQYF. DNA of the CDR3: TGCAGTGCTGCCAACAGCGATACGCAGTATTTT.

This clone was seen a handful of times. The V call is TRBV14, the J call TRBJ1-1, with TRBD1 as a possible D gene (5 bases). CDR1 is SGHDN, CDR2 FVKESK, per germline. The CDR3 has 15 residues. The V end was cut by 0 bases, the J end by 14 bases, with 22 bases between. The CDR3 protein is CASSQDRRQGPVHFF. CDR3 coding DNA: TGTGCCAGCAGCCAAGATAGGCGGCAGGGTCCGGTGCACTTCTTT. The complete variable domain, with remaining parts taken from reference TRBV14 and TRBJ1-1, reads EAGVTQFPSHSVIEKGQTVTLRCDPISGHDNLYWYRRVMGKEIKFLLHFVKESKQDESGMPNNRFLAERTGGTYSTLKVQPAELEDSGVYFCASSQDRRQGPVHFFGQGTRLTVV.

The V gene is TRBV9, the J gene TRBJ1-6, with 8 positions matching TRBD1. CDR1 SGDLS and CDR2 YYNGEE come from the germline V gene. This CDR3 contains 17 residues. Germline trimming cut 1 base from V and 7 bases from J; bases unmatched to any gene: 10. The CDR3 DNA reads as TGTGCCAGCAGCGTAACTCCCCAGGGGGCTGTGAATTCACCCCTCCACTTT. It encodes CASSVTPQGAVNSPLHF.

The V and J genes are TRBV5-1 and TRBJ1-1; 7 bases are a match to TRBD1. The CDR3 has 13 amino acids. The ends lost 4 bases at V and 8 bases at J; junction bases unmatched: 8. CDR1 is SGHRS, CDR2 YFSETQ, per germline. CDR3 region: CASSREQGTEAFF. As DNA, the CDR3 is TGCGCCAGCAGCCGGGAACAGGGGACCGAAGCTTTCTTT.

The chain employs TRBV11-3 and TRBJ1-3; tentatively, D is TRBD1 (5 bases). V was pared by 5 bases and J by 0 bases, with 17 bases between. The CDR3 length is 17 residues. Looked up from germline, CDR1 is SGHNT and CDR2 is YENEEA. CDR3 bases: TGTGCCAGCAGCCTCGACAGCTGGATTCACTCTGGAAACACCATATATTTT. Its protein is CASSLDSWIHSGNTIYF.

This clone was seen just once. This sequence joins TRBV5-6 and TRBJ1-5; D is unclear. Trimming pared 1 base from V and 0 bases from J, leaving 8 bases between. CDR1 SGHDT and CDR2 YYEEEE come from the germline V gene. This CDR3 has 15 amino acids. CDR3 residues: CASSLFGDSNQPQHF. For the CDR3, the DNA is TGTGCCAGCAGCTTGTTCGGGGATAGCAATCAGCCCCAGCATTTT.

V usage is TRBV28 and J usage is TRBJ1-4; no firm D call. This CDR3 has 15 residues. The germline V gene encodes CDR1 MDHEN and CDR2 SYDVKM. The V end was cut by 1 base, the J end by 6 bases, with 12 bases between. The CDR3 DNA reads TGTGCCAGCAGTTTATTTGGGGAGGTTCATGAAAAACTGTTTTTT. It yields the protein CASSLFGEVHEKLFF.

This rearrangement joins TRBV11-2 to TRBJ2-1; D is uncertain. V shed 5 bases and J shed 7 bases, with 15 bases lying between them. Germline assignment: CDR1 SGHAT and CDR2 FQNNGV. The CDR3 is made up of 14 amino acids. The CDR3 loop reads CASSPSQWVNEQFF. CDR3 DNA sequence: TGTGCCAGCAGCCCGTCACAGTGGGTGAATGAGCAGTTCTTC.

The chain joins TRBV9 to TRBJ2-2; TRBD1 aligns across 7 bases. Per the germline V gene, CDR1 is SGDLS and CDR2 is YYNGEE. Unmatched junction bases numbered 20, after V lost 3 bases and J lost 3 bases. The CDR3 runs 20 residues. The CDR3 spells CASSAYIPIPGQSYTGELFF. DNA for the CDR3: TGTGCCAGCAGCGCGTATATCCCGATTCCGGGACAGTCCTACACCGGGGAGCTGTTTTTT. The entire variable domain, with the rest obtained from reference TRBV9 and TRBJ2-2, is as follows: DSGVTQTPKHLITATGQRVTLRCSPRSGDLSVYWYQQSLDQGLQFLIQYYNGEERAKGNILERFSAQQFPDLHSELNLSSLELGDSALYFCASSAYIPIPGQSYTGELFFGEGSRLTVL.

The V and J genes are TRBV5-5 and TRBJ1-1, with a weak D call TRBD1 (5 bases). The germline gives CDR1 SGHKS, CDR2 YYEKEE (reference sequence). The CDR3 loop spans 17 amino acids. V was clipped by 4 bases and J by 0 bases, with 19 bases between them. Written as DNA, the CDR3 is TGTGCCAGCAGCCTCACCATGGGCAGGGTTGTGAACACTGAAGCTTTCTTT. Its translation is CASSLTMGRVVNTEAFF.

The rearrangement uses TRBV11-2 and TRBJ2-1, with TRBD2 matching over 13 bases. The V gene's germline CDR1 is SGHAT and CDR2 FQNNGV. With V trimmed by 3 bases and J by 9 bases, 5 bases remained unmatched. The CDR3 loop spans 15 amino acids. CDR3 DNA: TGTGCCAGCAGCTTTGGACTAGCGGGAGTTTTTGAGCAGTTCTTC. Its translation: CASSFGLAGVFEQFF.